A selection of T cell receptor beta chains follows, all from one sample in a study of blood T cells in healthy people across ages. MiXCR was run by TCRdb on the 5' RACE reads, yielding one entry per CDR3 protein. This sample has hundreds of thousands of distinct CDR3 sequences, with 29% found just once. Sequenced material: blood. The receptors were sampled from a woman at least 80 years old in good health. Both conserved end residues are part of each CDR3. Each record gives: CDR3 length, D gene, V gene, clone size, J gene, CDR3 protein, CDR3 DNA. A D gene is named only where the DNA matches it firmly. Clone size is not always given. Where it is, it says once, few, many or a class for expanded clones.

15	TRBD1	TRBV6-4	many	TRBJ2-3	CASSDSDRGTDTQYF	TGTGCCAGCAGTGACTCGGACAGGGGCACAGATACGCAGTATTTT
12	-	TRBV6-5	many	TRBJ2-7	CASSSNLREQYF	TGTGCCAGCAGCTCAAATTTGCGCGAGCAGTACTTC
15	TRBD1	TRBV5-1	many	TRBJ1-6	CASALGDRENSPLHF	TGCGCCAGCGCGTTGGGGGACAGGGAAAATTCACCCCTCCACTTT
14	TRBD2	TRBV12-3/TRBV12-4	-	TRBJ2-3	CASSGTGGTDAQYF	TGTGCCAGCAGTGGAACGGGGGGAACAGATGCGCAGTATTTT
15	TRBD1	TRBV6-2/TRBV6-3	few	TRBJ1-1	CASSGNRGRNTEAFF	TGTGCCAGCAGCGGGAACAGGGGAAGGAACACTGAAGCTTTCTTT
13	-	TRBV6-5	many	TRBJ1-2	CASTKPGNYGYTF	TGTGCCAGCACCAAGCCGGGAAACTATGGCTACACCTTC
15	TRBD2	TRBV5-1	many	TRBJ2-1	CASSADGTSRYEQFF	TGCGCCAGCAGCGCAGACGGGACTAGCAGGTATGAGCAGTTCTTC
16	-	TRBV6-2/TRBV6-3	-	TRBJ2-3	CASSYSRRAGTDTQYF	TGTGCCAGCAGTTACTCGAGGAGAGCCGGCACAGATACGCAGTATTTT
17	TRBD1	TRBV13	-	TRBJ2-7	CASSLGGQGVRTYEQYF	TGTGCCAGCAGCTTAGGTGGCCAGGGGGTTCGAACCTACGAGCAGTACTTC
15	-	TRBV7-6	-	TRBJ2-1	CASSLVSRSYNEQFF	TGTGCCAGCAGCTTAGTCTCGAGGTCCTACAATGAGCAGTTCTTC
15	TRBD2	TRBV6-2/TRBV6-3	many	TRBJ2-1	CASSRPGLDYNEQFF	TGTGCCAGCAGTAGACCGGGACTAGATTACAATGAGCAGTTCTTC
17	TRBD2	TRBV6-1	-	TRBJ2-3	CASIFFLGTSGGDTQYF	TGTGCCAGCATATTTTTCCTAGGGACTAGCGGGGGTGATACGCAGTATTTT